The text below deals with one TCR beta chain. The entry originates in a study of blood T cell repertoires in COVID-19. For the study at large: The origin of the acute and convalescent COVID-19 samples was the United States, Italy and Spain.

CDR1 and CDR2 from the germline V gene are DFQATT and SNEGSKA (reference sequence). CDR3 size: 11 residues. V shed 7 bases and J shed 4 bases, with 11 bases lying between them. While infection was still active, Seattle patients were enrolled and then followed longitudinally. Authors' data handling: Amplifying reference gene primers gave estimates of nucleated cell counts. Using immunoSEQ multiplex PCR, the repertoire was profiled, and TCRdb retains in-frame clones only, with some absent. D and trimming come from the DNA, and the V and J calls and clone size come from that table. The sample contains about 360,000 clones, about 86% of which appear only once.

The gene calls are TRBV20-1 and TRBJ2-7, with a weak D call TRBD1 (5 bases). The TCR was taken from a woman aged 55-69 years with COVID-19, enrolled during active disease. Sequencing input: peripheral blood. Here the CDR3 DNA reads TGCAGTGTAGACAGTTCTTACGAGCAGTACTTC. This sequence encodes CSVDSSYEQYF.